The present TCR beta chain was sequenced within a study of shared clonotypes between healthy human individuals. It was CD45RO-negative cells, positively selected for CCR7, that made up naive CD8 cells, with terminally differentiated effector memory CD45RA+ cells excluded. The healthy adult donors were HIV-negative and reported no recent acute infections or vaccinations. Several immunoSEQ plates held equal portions of the genomic DNA taken from each subset. Replicate PCRs for sorted subsets used 200 ng DNA; this equaled 25,000 to 35,000 T cell genomes. TCRdb's table, derived via immunoSEQ multiplex PCR, lists solely in-frame clones and lacks some. The sample carries about 680,000 clones, around 90% recorded once. The CDR3 contains 16 residues. V was clipped by 1 base and J by 9 bases; unmatched bases: 9. CDR1 is SGHTA and CDR2 is FQGNSA in the germline V gene.

This chain uses TRBV7-2 with TRBJ2-1, with 10 bases that match TRBD2. This sequence was found in a man younger than 45 in good health. Sequences were obtained from naive CD8+ T cells sorted from blood. CDR3 amino acids: CASSLVTSGMRGEQFF. The CDR3 region has the DNA TGTGCCAGCAGCTTAGTAACTAGCGGGATGAGGGGTGAGCAGTTCTTC.